The clone carrying this TCR beta chain has a count of ten or more. Its antigen is not known. Germline V lookup: CDR1 MNHNY, CDR2 SVGAGI (reference sequence). Deletions cut 5 bases from V and 4 bases from J, with 18 bases between. There are 15 residues in the CDR3. The sample belongs to a study of breast tumors, draining lymph nodes, adjacent tissues. Breast cancer patients provided tissue from their axillary draining lymph nodes. TCRdb re-derived calls from the multiplex PCR reads in MiXCR, one entry per CDR3 protein. Of approximately 200,000 distinct CDR3 sequences in the sample, approximately 30% were seen once. Notes on the study in general: Compared with basal-like, luminal-like tumors shared significantly more repertoire with nontumor tissue. Tumor repertoires ranked between lymph nodes and nontumor tissue in diversity, with V and J gene preferences. Data fit most tumor T cells coming from lymph node, expanding in tumor. The lymph node origin of tumor T cells was framed as consistent with a hypothesis, not demonstrated.

The specimen sequenced was axillary lymph node tissue. The sequence came from a female donor with breast cancer. Some clones in this sample may be carry-over from other donors' samples. The gene calls are TRBV6-6 and TRBJ2-7, with a possible D match to TRBD1 (6 bases). The CDR3 loop reads CASSTGTPGSYEQYF. CDR3 sequence (DNA): TGTGCCAGCAGTACCGGGACACCCGGGTCGTACGAGCAGTACTTC.